A single sample is the source of the 14 T cell receptor beta chains below, sequenced in a study of T cells after yellow fever vaccination. Via MiXCR, TCRdb re-called the 5' RACE reads, giving one row per CDR3 protein. The sample lists about 360,000 distinct CDR3 sequences, 6.2% occurring once. Sequences were derived from PBMCs, sampled 5 days after the yellow fever booster vaccination. Source of these receptors: a man aged 25 to 40 who received the YFV17D yellow fever vaccine.

This clonotype has more than one count but fewer than ten. The V gene is TRBV5-1, the J gene TRBJ2-3; D is undetermined. CDR1 SGHRS and CDR2 YFSETQ come from the germline V gene. The CDR3 is 15 amino acids. V shed 1 base and J shed 2 bases, with 11 bases lying between them. CDR3 bases: TGCGCCAGCAGCTTGATGGGGTTTTACACAGATACGCAGTATTTT. Translated, it gives CASSLMGFYTDTQYF. The entire variable domain, with the rest obtained from reference TRBV5-1 and TRBJ2-3, is as follows: KAGVTQTPRYLIKTRGQQVTLSCSPISGHRSVSWYQQTPGQGLQFLFEYFSETQRNKGNFPGRFSGRQFSNSRSEMNVSTLELGDSALYLCASSLMGFYTDTQYFGPGTRLTVL.

This clonotype was seen repeatedly, ten times or more. The chain joins TRBV4-3 to TRBJ2-2; no firm D call. Trimming shortened V by 0 bases and J by 5 bases, and 7 bases separated the two germline ends. Germline V gene lookup returns CDR1 LGHNA and CDR2 YSLEER. CDR3 length: 14 residues. The CDR3 DNA follows: TGCGCCAGCAGCCAAGATCGACATACCGGGGAGCTGTTTTTT. Translation gives CASSQDRHTGELFF.

The CDR3 region is CSAAGEGYEQYF. The CDR3 coding sequence is TGCAGTGCAGCGGGAGAGGGTTACGAGCAGTACTTC. The chain uses TRBV20-1 and TRBJ2-7; the match to TRBD2 covers 8 bases. Trimming took 6 bases from V and 4 from J; bases not matched to a gene: 5. Germline CDR1 is DFQATT and CDR2 is SNEGSKA (reference sequence). The CDR3 has 12 residues.

The table lists this clonotype with many counts. V usage is TRBV29-1 and J usage is TRBJ2-5, with 9 bases aligning to TRBD1. Germline V gene lookup returns CDR1 SQVTM and CDR2 ANQGSEA. The length of the CDR3 is 13 residues. The ends lost 4 bases at V and 4 bases at J; junction bases unmatched: 4. CDR3 sequence (DNA): TGCAGCGTTGGCCCGGGACAGGGAGAGACCCAGTACTTC. It translates to CSVGPGQGETQYF. Combining the CDR3 with reference TRBV29-1 and TRBJ2-5 gives the whole variable domain SAVISQKPSRDICQRGTSLTIQCQVDSQVTMMFWYRQQPGQSLTLIATANQGSEATYESGFVIDKFPISRPNLTFSTLTVSNMSPEDSSIYLCSVGPGQGETQYFGPGTRLLVL.

This clonotype was seen more than once but under ten times. J is TRBJ2-7 and V is TRBV5-1, with 8 bases that match TRBD2. Unmatched junction bases numbered 2, after V lost 6 bases and J lost 0 bases. The CDR3 has 13 amino acids. The V gene's germline CDR1 is SGHRS and CDR2 YFSETQ. The CDR3: CASTGGTSYEQYF. The CDR3 DNA reads TGCGCCAGCACGGGGGGGACCTCCTACGAGCAGTACTTC.

Many counts were recorded for this clonotype. The gene calls are TRBV11-2 and TRBJ2-1, with TRBD2 matching 11 bases. This CDR3 region has 19 residues. Germline CDR1 reads SGHAT; CDR2 reads FQNNGV. V trimming: 5 bases; J trimming: 0 bases; junction bases outside the gene matches: 12. The CDR3, as DNA: TGTGCCAGCAGCATCAACGCCTTCGGGACTAGCGGCTCCTACAATGAGCAGTTCTTC. Residues: CASSINAFGTSGSYNEQFF.

This clonotype was recorded at least ten times. The rearrangement links TRBV4-3 to TRBJ2-1, with TRBD2 identical over 11 bases. This CDR3 spans 17 amino acids. The trim removed 4 bases at V and 4 bases at J, leaving 9 bases unmatched. Germline-derived CDR1 and CDR2 are LGHNA and YSLEER. DNA of the CDR3: TGCGCCAGCAGCCTAGGCATAGGGACTAGCGGATACAATGAGCAGTTCTTC. Encoded protein: CASSLGIGTSGYNEQFF.

This clonotype has a count of ten or more. The V call is TRBV11-2, the J call TRBJ2-3, with 10 bases aligning to TRBD2. The germline gives CDR1 SGHAT, CDR2 FQNNGV. The J segment lost 3 bases and the V segment lost 6 bases, leaving 15 bases of the junction unmatched. The length of the CDR3 is 18 residues. Written as DNA, the CDR3 is TGTGCCAGCAGACTTAGGGTTACTAGCGGGACGTTTACAGATACGCAGTATTTT. Protein sequence: CASRLRVTSGTFTDTQYF.

This clonotype has a handful of counts. The chain employs TRBV18 and TRBJ1-4, with unresolved D. Germline CDR1 reads KGHSH; CDR2 reads LQKENI. V lost 3 bases and J lost 5, with 10 bases in between. CDR3 length equals 14 residues. The CDR3 region has the DNA TGTGCCAGCTCACCTCGCCAGGCGAATGAAAAACTGTTTTTT. Translating gives CASSPRQANEKLFF.

The chain is built from TRBV14 and TRBJ1-6, with a possible D match to TRBD1 (6 bases). The CDR3 has 15 residues. CDR1 and CDR2 (germline): SGHDN, FVKESK. The germline V and J ends were trimmed by 1 base and 7 bases, with 11 bases remaining between them. The CDR3 loop reads CASSQVGARNSPLHF. The CDR3, as DNA: TGTGCCAGCAGCCAAGTGGGGGCGCGGAATTCACCCCTCCACTTT.

The sample holds a few counts of this clonotype. The chain joins TRBV15 to TRBJ1-6; 7 bases map to TRBD1. Per germline, CDR1 LNHNV and CDR2 YYDKDF (reference sequence). There are 16 residues in the CDR3. J gave up 7 bases and V 0 bases, and 6 bases lay outside the gene matches. The CDR3 coding sequence is TGTGCCACCAGCAGAGATAGGGGGACAGCAAATTCACCCCTCCACTTT. This translates into CATSRDRGTANSPLHF.

This clonotype was seen many times. The V gene is TRBV20-1, the J gene TRBJ2-7; D possibly corresponds to TRBD2 (5 bases). Between the trimmed V and J ends, which lost 6 bases and 3 bases, there was a span of 12 bases. CDR1 DFQATT and CDR2 SNEGSKA come from the germline V gene (reference sequence). The CDR3 runs 12 residues. The CDR3 DNA reads as TGCAGTGCCCAGAGGGAAATCTACGAGCAGTACTTC. It encodes CSAQREIYEQYF.

This clonotype occurred a few times. V usage is TRBV9 and J usage is TRBJ2-2, with a tentative D call TRBD1 (5 bases). The CDR3 is 14 residues long. CDR1 and CDR2 from the germline V gene are SGDLS and YYNGEE. V was shortened by 3 bases and J by 1 base, with 7 bases between the two germline ends. DNA of the CDR3: TGTGCCAGCAGCGACGGACAGAACACCGGGGAGCTGTTTTTT. It translates to CASSDGQNTGELFF.

This clonotype was counted at least ten times. V gene TRBV20-1 combines with J gene TRBJ2-3, with no clear D. The V end was cut by 1 base, the J end by 2 bases, with 7 bases between. This CDR3 contains 13 residues. CDR1 and CDR2 (germline): DFQATT, SNEGSKA (reference sequence). Here the CDR3 DNA reads TGCAGTGCTAGAGGGCCTTACACAGATACGCAGTATTTT. Translation: CSARGPYTDTQYF.